This TCR beta chain appears in the sequencing data of a study of early T cells in non-severe SARS-CoV-2 infection. Study-wide background: Unsorted whole-blood RNA was sequenced in bulk, leaving chains unpaired. General study points: The matching step, a VDJdb search, favored anti-spike CD8 responses and missed private and CD4 specificities.

CDR1 and CDR2 (germline): SGHAT, FQNNGV. This CDR3 is 15 amino acids long. V was cut by 5 bases and J by 1 base, with 14 bases left in between. Molecules of cDNA were individually given unique molecular identifiers that were attached to them. TCRdb passed the 5' RACE reads through MiXCR, listing each CDR3 protein once. The profile shows approximately 38,000 distinct CDR3 sequences, roughly 4.3% of them singletons. This clonotype turned up a few times. The antigen remains undetermined. This chain uses TRBV11-2 with TRBJ2-5, with no clear D. The sample consisted of whole blood. This receptor was obtained from an adult who was a healthcare worker with PCR-confirmed SARS-CoV-2 infection or an uninfected control (not recorded which). In DNA form, the CDR3 reads TGTGCCAGCAGCCTATGGGTGGCAGCCCAAGAGACCCAGTACTTC. Translating it yields CASSLWVAAQETQYF.